Shown below are 8 T cell receptor beta chains from a single sample sequenced in a study of immune evolution from preneoplasia to lung adenocarcinoma (dated by TCRdb to about 2021). The library came from the immunoSEQ multiplex PCR assay. Imported from immuneACCESS, the table was reduced by TCRdb to in-frame sequences with V and J called. These copies leave out some clones; in studies compared against another copy, an unresolved V gene accounts for under half, and the cause of the remainder is not known. The sample table holds approximately 9,000 clones, of which about four fifths were seen once. The biggest ten clones account for approximately 8.7% of the sample. The sample taken for sequencing was FFPE minimally invasive lung adenocarcinoma tissue. The sample's cell subset or site label, decoded: micro-invasive lung adenocarcinoma (MIA). Every receptor here comes from a donor aged 70 or older with lung adenocarcinoma.

This chain connects TRBV5-5 to TRBJ2-7; 8 nucleotides agree with TRBD1. CDR3 length: 15 amino acids. V was pared by 4 bases and J by 7 bases, with 13 bases of the junction left unmatched. Germline V lookup: CDR1 SGHKS, CDR2 YYEKEE (reference sequence). The CDR3 sequence is CASSLGTDTGGEQYF. CDR3 sequence (DNA): TGTGCCAGCAGCCTTGGTACCGACACAGGGGGGGAGCAGTACTTC.

V and J are TRBV5-1 and TRBJ2-1; a weak D match, TRBD2 (8 bases). V gave up 5 bases and J gave up 0 bases, with 15 bases separating them. The germline V gene encodes CDR1 SGHRS and CDR2 YFSETQ. This CDR3 has 16 amino acids. The CDR3 protein is CASSRDSGSSYNEQFF. In DNA form, the CDR3 reads TGCGCCAGCAGTCGGGACAGCGGGAGCTCCTACAATGAGCAGTTCTTC.

This clone was observed once. The chain has TRBV27 and TRBJ2-2; perhaps TRBD1 as D (5 bases). Germline V lookup: CDR1 MNHEY, CDR2 SMNVEV (reference sequence). The V and J ends lost 4 bases and 6 bases respectively, with 30 bases between them. The CDR3 length is 20 residues. The CDR3, as DNA: TGTGCCAGCAGTTCGTACCTTGAGGCAGCTGGAAACATGGGGCCCGGGGAGCTGTTTTTT. Translation gives CASSSYLEAAGNMGPGELFF.

This clone was counted between two and nine times. CDR3 region: CASTGLAENTGELFF. CDR3 bases: TGTGCCAGTACCGGACTAGCGGAGAACACCGGGGAGCTGTTTTTT. The V gene is TRBV19, the J gene TRBJ2-2; 10 positions match TRBD2. This CDR3 contains 15 residues. Germline assignment: CDR1 LNHDA and CDR2 SQIVND (reference sequence). Trimming removed 7 bases from V and 1 base from J; junction bases left unmatched: 3.

V is TRBV2 and J is TRBJ2-7; 8 bases fit TRBD2. Germline CDR1 SNHLY, CDR2 FYNNEI. This CDR3 is 14 amino acids long. Germline trimming cut 7 bases from V and 0 bases from J; bases unmatched to any gene: 5. As DNA, the CDR3 is TGTGCCAGCAAGGGGCGGGAGGCCTCCTACGAGCAGTACTTC. Translated, it gives CASKGREASYEQYF.

This clone has just a few counts. The V call is TRBV18, the J call TRBJ2-7; D is tentatively TRBD1 or TRBD2 (5 bases each). Germline lookup yields CDR1 KGHSH and CDR2 LQKENI. Trimming took 0 bases from V and 7 from J, leaving 10 bases between them. This CDR3 region has 13 residues. Here the CDR3 DNA reads TGTGCCAGCTCACCACCGTGGGGGTTAGAGCAGTACTTC. Protein product: CASSPPWGLEQYF.

CDR3 in amino acids: CASSAGFLSEQYF. CDR3 DNA sequence: TGTGCCAGCAGTGCTGGCTTCCTGTCGGAGCAGTACTTC. The chain is built from TRBV6-1 and TRBJ2-7; D is ambiguous. Germline V gene data show CDR1 as MNHNS and CDR2 as SASEGT. V gave up 4 bases and J gave up 7 bases, with 14 bases separating them. This CDR3 spans 13 amino acids.

V gene TRBV28 combines with J gene TRBJ1-5, with no clear D. V was trimmed by 2 bases and J by 5 bases, leaving 10 bases between them. Germline lookup yields CDR1 MDHEN and CDR2 SYDVKM. The CDR3 runs 14 residues. The CDR3 DNA sequence: TGTGCCAGCAGTTTAGAGTACAGCTATCAGCCCCAGCATTTT. It is translated as CASSLEYSYQPQHF.